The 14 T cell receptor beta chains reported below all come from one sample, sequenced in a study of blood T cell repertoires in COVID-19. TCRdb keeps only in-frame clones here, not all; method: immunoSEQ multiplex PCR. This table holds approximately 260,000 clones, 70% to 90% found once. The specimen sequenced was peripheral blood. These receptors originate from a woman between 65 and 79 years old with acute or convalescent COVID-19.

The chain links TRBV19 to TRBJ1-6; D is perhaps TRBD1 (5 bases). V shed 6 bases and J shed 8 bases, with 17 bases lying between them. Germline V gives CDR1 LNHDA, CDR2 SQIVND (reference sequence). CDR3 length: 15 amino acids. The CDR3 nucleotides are TGTGCCAGTAGAGGGGTCCAGGCCCCGCATTCACCCCTCCACTTT. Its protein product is CASRGVQAPHSPLHF.

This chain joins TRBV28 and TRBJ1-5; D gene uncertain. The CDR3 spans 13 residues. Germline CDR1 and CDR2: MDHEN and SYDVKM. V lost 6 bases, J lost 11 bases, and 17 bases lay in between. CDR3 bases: TGTGCCAGCAGGGGCGGGAAGGAGAGGGCCCAGCATTTT. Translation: CASRGGKERAQHF.

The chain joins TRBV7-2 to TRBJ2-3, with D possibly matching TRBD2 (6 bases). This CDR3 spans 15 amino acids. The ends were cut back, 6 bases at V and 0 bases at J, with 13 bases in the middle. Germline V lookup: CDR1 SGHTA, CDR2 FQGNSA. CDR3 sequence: CASSPLALSTDTQYF. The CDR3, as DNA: TGTGCCAGCAGTCCCCTAGCGCTTAGCACAGATACGCAGTATTTT.

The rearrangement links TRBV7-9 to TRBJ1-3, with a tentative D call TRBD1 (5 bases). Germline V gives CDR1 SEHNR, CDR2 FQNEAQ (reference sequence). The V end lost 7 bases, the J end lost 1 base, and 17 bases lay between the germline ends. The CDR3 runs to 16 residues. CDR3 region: CASTLETDPSGNTIYF. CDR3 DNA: TGTGCCAGCACCCTAGAGACAGACCCTTCTGGAAACACCATATATTTT.

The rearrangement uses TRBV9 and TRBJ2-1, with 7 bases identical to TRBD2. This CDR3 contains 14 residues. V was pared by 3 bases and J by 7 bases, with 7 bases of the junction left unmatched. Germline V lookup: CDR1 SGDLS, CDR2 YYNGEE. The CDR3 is CASSATSLQNEQFF. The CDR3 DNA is TGTGCCAGCAGCGCGACTAGCCTCCAGAATGAGCAGTTCTTC.

Here the CDR3 reads CASSPRGGRGTGELFF. Here the CDR3 DNA reads TGCGCCAGCAGCCCCCGAGGAGGGAGAGGAACCGGGGAGCTGTTTTTT. The chain couples TRBV5-1 to TRBJ2-2; D might be TRBD2 (6 bases). Trimming left V 4 bases short and J 5 bases short, with 18 bases between. CDR1 is SGHRS and CDR2 is YFSETQ in the germline V gene. The length of the CDR3 is 16 residues.

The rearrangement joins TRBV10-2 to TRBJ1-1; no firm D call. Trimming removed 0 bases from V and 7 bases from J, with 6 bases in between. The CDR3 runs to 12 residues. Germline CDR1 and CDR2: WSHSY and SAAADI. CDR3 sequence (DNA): TGCGCCAGCAGTGAGTCGTACGGTGAAGCTTTCTTT. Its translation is CASSESYGEAFF.

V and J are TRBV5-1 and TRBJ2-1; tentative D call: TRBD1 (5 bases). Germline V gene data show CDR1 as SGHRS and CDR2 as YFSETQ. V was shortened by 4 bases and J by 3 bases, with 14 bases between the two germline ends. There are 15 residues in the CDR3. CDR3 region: CASSQFLDSYNEQFF. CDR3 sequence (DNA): TGCGCCAGCAGCCAGTTTTTAGACAGCTACAATGAGCAGTTCTTC.

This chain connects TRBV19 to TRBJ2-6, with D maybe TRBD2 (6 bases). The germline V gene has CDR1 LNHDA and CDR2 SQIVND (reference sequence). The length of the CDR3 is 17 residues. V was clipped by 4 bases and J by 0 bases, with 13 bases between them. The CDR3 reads CASSTVPGGSGANVLTF. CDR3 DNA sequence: TGTGCCAGTAGTACAGTGCCCGGGGGCTCTGGGGCCAACGTCCTGACTTTC.

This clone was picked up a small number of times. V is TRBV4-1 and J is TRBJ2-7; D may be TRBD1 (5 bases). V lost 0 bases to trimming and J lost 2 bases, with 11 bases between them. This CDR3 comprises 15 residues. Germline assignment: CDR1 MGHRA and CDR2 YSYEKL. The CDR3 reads CASSQESRVPYEQYF. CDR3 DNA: TGCGCCAGCAGCCAAGAATCCAGGGTTCCCTACGAGCAGTACTTC.

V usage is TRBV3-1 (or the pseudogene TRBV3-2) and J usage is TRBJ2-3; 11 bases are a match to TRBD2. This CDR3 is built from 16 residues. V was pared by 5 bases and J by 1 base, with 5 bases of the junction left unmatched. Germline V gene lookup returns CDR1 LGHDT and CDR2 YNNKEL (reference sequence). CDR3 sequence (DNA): TGTGCCAGCAGCGGATTAGCGGGGGGGCGCACAGATACGCAGTATTTT. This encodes CASSGLAGGRTDTQYF.

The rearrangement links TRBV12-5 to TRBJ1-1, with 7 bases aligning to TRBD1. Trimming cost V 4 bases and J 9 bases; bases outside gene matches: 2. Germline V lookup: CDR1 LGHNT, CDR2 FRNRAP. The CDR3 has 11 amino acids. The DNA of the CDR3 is TGTGCTAGTGGTTCGGACAGGAAAGCTTTCTTT. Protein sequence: CASGSDRKAFF.

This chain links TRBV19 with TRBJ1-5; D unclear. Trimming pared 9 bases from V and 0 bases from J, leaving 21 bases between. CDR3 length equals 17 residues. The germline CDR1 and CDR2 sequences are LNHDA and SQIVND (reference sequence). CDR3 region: CARRREQRAYSNQPQHF. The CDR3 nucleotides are TGTGCCAGACGGAGGGAACAGCGCGCTTATAGCAATCAGCCCCAGCATTTT.

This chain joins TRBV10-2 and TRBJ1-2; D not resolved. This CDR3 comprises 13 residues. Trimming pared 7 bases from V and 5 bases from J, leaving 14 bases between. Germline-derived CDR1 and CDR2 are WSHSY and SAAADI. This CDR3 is CASTREAKYGYTF. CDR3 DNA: TGCGCCAGCACTCGGGAGGCGAAATATGGCTACACCTTC.